The following is a T cell receptor (beta chain) sequence with its context. The data originate from a study of control samples from healthy donors and cancer patients. The CDR3 length is 18 residues. The V segment lost 3 bases and the J segment 5 bases; nucleotides outside the gene matches: 13. Germline assignment: CDR1 SGHRS and CDR2 YFSETQ. TCRdb keeps only in-frame clones here, not all; method: immunoSEQ multiplex PCR. The profile covers about 110,000 clones, with approximately 84% appearing a single time and approximately 6.7% taken by the ten largest. Sample: blood. The chain has TRBV5-1 and TRBJ2-1, with 11 bases identical to TRBD1. The TCR was taken from a man aged 18-30 years in good health. The chain's CDR3 is CASSYSPAGTGGNNEQFF. CDR3 nucleotide sequence: TGCGCCAGCAGCTACTCACCAGCCGGGACAGGGGGTAACAATGAGCAGTTCTTC.